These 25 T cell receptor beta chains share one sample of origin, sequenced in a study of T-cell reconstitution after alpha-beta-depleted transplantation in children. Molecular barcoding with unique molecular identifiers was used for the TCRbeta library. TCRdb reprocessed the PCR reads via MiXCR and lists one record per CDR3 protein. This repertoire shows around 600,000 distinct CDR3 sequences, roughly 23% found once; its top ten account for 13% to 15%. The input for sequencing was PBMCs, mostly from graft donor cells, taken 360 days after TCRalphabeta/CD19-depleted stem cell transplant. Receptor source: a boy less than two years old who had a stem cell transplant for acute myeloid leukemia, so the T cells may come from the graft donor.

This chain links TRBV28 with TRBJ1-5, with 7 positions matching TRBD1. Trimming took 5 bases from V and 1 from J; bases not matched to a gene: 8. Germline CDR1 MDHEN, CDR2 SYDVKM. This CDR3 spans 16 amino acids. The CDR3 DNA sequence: TGTGCCAGCAGTATCCACAGGGGCCGGAGCAATCAGCCCCAGCATTTT. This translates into CASSIHRGRSNQPQHF.

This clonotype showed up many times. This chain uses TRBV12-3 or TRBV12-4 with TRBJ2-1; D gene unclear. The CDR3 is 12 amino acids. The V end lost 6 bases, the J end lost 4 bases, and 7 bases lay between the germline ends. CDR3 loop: CASRASYNEQFF. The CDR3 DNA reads TGTGCCAGCAGGGCAAGTTACAATGAGCAGTTCTTC.

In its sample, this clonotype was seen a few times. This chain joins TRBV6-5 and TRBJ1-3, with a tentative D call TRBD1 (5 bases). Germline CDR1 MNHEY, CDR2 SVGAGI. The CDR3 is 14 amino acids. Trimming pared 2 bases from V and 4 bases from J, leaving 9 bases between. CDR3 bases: TGTGCCAGCAGTTACCTCGACAGAGGAAACACCATATATTTT. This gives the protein CASSYLDRGNTIYF.

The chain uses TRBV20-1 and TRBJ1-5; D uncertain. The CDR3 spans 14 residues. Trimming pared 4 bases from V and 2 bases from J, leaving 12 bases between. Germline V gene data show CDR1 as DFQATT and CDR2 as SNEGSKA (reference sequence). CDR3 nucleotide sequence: TGCAGTGCTACTGGAGGTATGCGCAATCAGCCCCAGCATTTT. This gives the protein CSATGGMRNQPQHF.

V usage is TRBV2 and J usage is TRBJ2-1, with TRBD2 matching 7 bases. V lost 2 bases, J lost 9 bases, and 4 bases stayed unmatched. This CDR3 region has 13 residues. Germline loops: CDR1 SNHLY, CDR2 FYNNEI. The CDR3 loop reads CASSERTGGEQFF. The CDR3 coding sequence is TGTGCCAGCAGTGAACGTACGGGAGGTGAGCAGTTCTTC.

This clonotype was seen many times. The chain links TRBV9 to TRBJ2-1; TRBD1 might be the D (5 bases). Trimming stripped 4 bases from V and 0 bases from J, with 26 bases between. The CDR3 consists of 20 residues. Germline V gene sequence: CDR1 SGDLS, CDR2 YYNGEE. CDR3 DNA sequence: TGTGCCAGCAGCCCCGCGAGCAGGGTTGGAGTTGGAAGCTCCTACAATGAGCAGTTCTTC. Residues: CASSPASRVGVGSSYNEQFF.

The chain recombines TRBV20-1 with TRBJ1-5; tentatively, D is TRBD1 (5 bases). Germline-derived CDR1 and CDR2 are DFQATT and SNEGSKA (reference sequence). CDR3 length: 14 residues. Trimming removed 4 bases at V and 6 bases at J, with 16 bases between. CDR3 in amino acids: CSATRDESRQPQHF. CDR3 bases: TGCAGTGCTACCAGGGATGAGAGTCGTCAGCCCCAGCATTTT.

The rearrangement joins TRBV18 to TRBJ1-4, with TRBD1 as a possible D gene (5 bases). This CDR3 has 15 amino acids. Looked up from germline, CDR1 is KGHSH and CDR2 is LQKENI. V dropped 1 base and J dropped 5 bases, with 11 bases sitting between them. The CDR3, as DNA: TGTGCCAGCTCACCACGTCCAGGGTCAAATGAAAAACTGTTTTTT. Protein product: CASSPRPGSNEKLFF.

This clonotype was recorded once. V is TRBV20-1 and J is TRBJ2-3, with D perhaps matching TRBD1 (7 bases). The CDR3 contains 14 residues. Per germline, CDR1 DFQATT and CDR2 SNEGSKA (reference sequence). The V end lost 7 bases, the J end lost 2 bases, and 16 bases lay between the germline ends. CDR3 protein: CSVRAGQLTDTQYF. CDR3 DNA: TGCAGTGTCAGGGCGGGACAGCTCACAGATACGCAGTATTTT.

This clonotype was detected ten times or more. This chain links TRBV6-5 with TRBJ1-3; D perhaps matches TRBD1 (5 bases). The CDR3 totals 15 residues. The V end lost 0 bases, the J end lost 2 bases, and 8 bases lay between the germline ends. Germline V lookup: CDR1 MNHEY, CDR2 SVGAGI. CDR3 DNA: TGTGCCAGCAGTTACTCGACGGGGGCTGGAAACACCATATATTTT. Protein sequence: CASSYSTGAGNTIYF.

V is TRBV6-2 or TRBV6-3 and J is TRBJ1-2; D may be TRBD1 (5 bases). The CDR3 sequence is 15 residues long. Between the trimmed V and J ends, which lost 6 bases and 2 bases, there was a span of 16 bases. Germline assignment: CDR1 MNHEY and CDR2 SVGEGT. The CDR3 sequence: CASRTAGRQNYGYTF. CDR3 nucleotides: TGTGCCAGCAGGACCGCGGGACGGCAAAACTATGGCTACACCTTC.

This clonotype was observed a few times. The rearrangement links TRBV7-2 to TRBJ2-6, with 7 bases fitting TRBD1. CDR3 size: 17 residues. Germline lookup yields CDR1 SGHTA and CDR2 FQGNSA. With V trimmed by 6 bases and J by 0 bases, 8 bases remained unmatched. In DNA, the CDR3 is TGTGCCAGCAGTCCCAGGGGACAGTCCTCTGGGGCCAACGTCCTGACTTTC. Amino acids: CASSPRGQSSGANVLTF.

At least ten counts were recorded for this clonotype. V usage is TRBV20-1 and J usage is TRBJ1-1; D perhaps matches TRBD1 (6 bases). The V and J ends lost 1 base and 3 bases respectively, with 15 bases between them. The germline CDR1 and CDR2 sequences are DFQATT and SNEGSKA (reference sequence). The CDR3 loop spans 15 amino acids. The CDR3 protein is CSARALLQGDTEAFF. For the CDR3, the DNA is TGCAGTGCTAGAGCCCTCCTACAGGGAGACACTGAAGCTTTCTTT.

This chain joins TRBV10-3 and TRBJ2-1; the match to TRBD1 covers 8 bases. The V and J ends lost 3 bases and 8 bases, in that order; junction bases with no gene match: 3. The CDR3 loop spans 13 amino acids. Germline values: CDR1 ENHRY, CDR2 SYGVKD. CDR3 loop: CAISDLTGDEQFF. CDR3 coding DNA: TGTGCCATCAGTGACCTGACAGGGGATGAGCAGTTCTTC.

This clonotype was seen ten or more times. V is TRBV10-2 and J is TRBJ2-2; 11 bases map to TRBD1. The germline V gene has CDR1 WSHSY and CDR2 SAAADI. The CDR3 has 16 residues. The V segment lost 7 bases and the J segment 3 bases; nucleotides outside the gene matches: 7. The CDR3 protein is CASIRTGGFDTGELFF. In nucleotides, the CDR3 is TGCGCCAGCATCCGGACAGGGGGCTTCGACACCGGGGAGCTGTTTTTT.

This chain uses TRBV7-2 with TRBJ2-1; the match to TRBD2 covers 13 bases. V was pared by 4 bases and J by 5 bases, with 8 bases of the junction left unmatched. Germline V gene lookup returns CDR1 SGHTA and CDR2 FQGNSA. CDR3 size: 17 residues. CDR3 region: CASSSYWTSGGHNEQFF. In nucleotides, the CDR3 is TGTGCCAGCAGCTCGTACTGGACTAGCGGGGGTCACAATGAGCAGTTCTTC. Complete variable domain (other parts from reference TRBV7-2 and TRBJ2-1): GAGVSQSPSNKVTEKGKDVELRCDPISGHTALYWYRQSLGQGLEFLIYFQGNSAPDKSGLPSDRFSAERTGGSVSTLTIQRTQQEDSAVYLCASSSYWTSGGHNEQFFGPGTRLTVL.

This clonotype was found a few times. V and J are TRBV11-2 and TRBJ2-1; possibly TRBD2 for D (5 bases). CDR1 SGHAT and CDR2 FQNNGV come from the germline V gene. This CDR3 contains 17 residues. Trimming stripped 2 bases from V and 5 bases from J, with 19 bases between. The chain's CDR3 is CASSLYPEASPHNEQFF. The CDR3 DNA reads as TGTGCCAGCAGCTTATACCCGGAGGCTAGCCCTCACAATGAGCAGTTCTTC.

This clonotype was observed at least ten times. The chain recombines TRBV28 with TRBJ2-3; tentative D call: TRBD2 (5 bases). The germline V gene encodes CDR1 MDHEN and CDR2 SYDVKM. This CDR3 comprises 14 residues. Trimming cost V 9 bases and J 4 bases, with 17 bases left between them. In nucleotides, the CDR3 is TGTGCCAGTAAGGAGCGAGGGTTGGCAGATACGCAGTATTTT. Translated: CASKERGLADTQYF.

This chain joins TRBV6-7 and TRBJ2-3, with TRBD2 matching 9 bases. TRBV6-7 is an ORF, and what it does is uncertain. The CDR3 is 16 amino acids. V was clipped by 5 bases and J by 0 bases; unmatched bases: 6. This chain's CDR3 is CASSVRLAASTDTQYF. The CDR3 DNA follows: TGTGCCAGCAGTGTTAGACTAGCGGCTAGCACAGATACGCAGTATTTT.

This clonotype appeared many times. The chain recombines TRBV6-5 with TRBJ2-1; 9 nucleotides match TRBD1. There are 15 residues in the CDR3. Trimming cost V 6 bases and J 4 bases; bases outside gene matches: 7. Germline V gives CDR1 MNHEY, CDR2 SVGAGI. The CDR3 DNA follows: TGTGCCAGCAGCTCCACAGGGGGCACGTACAATGAGCAGTTCTTC. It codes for CASSSTGGTYNEQFF.

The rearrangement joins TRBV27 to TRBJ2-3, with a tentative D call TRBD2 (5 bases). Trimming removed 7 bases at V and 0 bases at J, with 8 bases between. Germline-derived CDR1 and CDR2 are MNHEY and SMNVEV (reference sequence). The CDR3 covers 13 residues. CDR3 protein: CASKAGSTDTQYF. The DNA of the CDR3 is TGTGCCAGCAAGGCGGGTAGCACAGATACGCAGTATTTT.

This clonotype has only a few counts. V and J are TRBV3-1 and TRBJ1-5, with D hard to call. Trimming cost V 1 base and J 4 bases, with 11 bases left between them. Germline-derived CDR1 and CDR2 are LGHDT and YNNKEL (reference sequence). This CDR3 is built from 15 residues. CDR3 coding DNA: TGTGCCAGCAGCCAAGGGGTATTCGGGAATCAGCCCCAGCATTTT. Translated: CASSQGVFGNQPQHF.

The CDR3 bases are TGTGCCGTGGGTCCGGGTGGCTTATTCTTC. It encodes CAVGPGGLFF. This sequence joins TRBV7-9 and TRBJ2-1; D is uncertain. Germline V gene data show CDR1 as SEHNR and CDR2 as FQNEAQ (reference sequence). Trimming shortened V by 11 bases and J by 16 bases, and 18 bases separated the two germline ends. CDR3 length equals 10 residues.

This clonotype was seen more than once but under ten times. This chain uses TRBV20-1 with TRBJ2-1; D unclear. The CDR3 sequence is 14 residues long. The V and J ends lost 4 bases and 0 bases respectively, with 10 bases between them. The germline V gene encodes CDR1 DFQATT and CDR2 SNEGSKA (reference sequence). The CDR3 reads CSANGRVSYNEQFF. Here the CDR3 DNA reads TGCAGTGCTAATGGGCGAGTCTCCTACAATGAGCAGTTCTTC.

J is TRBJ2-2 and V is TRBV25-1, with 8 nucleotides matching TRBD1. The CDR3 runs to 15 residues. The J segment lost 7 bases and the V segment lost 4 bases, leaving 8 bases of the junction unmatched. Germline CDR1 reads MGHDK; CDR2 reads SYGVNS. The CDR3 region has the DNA TGTGCCAGCAGTGCCCCAGGGGGCACAGGCGGGGAGCTGTTTTTT. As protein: CASSAPGGTGGELFF.